This T cell receptor beta chain comes out of a study of T cell responses to AZD1222 COVID-19 vaccine. Turning to this clone: What it binds is unknown.

The repertoire was sequenced with immunoSEQ multiplex PCR; TCRdb's copy has only in-frame clones and lacks some. The data contain around 74,000 clones, around 90% of them seen just once; the ten biggest clones take up approximately 6.6%. Broader study findings: When two AZD1222 doses had been given, Spike-specific TCR breadth and depth rose.

Germline V gives CDR1 MDHEN, CDR2 SYDVKM. The junction had 10 bases not matched to a gene; V was cut back by 7 bases and J by 2 bases. The CDR3 contains 15 residues. The input for sequencing was peripheral blood, taken on day 0 of MenACWY control vaccination. This TCR was recovered from an adult in good health. The chain couples TRBV28 to TRBJ2-7, with 8 nucleotides matching TRBD2. The CDR3 DNA is TGTGCCAGCACCTTCCCCACTAGCGGCCCCTACGAGCAGTACTTC. Amino acid sequence: CASTFPTSGPYEQYF.